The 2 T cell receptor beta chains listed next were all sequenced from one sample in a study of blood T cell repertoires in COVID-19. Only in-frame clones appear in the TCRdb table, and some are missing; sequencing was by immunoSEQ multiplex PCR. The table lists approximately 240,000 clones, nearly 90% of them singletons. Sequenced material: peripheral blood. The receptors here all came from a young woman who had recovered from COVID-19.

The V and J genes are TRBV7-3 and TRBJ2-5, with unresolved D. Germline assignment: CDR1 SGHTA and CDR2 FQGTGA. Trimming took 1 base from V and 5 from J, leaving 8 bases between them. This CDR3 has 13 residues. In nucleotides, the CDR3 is TGTGCCAGCAGCTTAAGGTTTCAGGAGACCCAGTACTTC. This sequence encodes CASSLRFQETQYF.

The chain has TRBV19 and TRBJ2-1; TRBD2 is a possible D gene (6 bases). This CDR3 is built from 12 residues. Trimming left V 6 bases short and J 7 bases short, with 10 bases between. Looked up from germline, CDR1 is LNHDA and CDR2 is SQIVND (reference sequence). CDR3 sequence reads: CASSLAKNEQFF. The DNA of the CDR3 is TGTGCCAGTAGCCTAGCGAAGAATGAGCAGTTCTTC.